This T cell receptor (beta chain) is drawn from a study of blood T cell repertoires in COVID-19. The CDR3 contains 14 residues. The germline V gene encodes CDR1 MNHNY and CDR2 SVGAGI (reference sequence). V was trimmed by 2 bases and J by 3 bases, leaving 10 bases between them. Ages ranged from about 18 to 89 years, with residence in 24 US areas. Recovered status applied to Cohort 3 donors who had two consecutive negative PCRs. It also applied to those with clearance or with symptom resolution. Original methodology: Reference gene primers were amplified, and this amplification served to estimate nucleated cell counts. Here immunoSEQ multiplex PCR was the method, and the copy in TCRdb shows in-frame clones only, minus some. The V and J calls and clone size were taken over from that table, and D and trimming were inferred from the DNA. The sample carries over 200,000 clones, around 80% recorded once.

Sample: PBMCs or T cells enriched from blood (not recorded which). The sequence came from a man between 60 and 75 years old who had recovered from COVID-19. The gene calls are TRBV6-6 and TRBJ1-1; a weak D match, TRBD1 (6 bases). CDR3 DNA: TGTGCCAGCAGTTACCAGGGGCTAGACACTGAAGCTTTCTTT. It is translated as CASSYQGLDTEAFF.